The 20 T cell receptor beta chains below were found in one sample sequenced in a study of shared clonotypes between healthy human individuals. TCRdb keeps only in-frame clones here, not all; method: immunoSEQ multiplex PCR. The top ten clones hold 0.39% of a sample with about 2.3 million clones, roughly 93% of them seen once. Sequencing used naive CD4+ T cells from PBMCs. Described subset: CD45RA+ positively selected. The receptor source for this set is a man aged 18 to 29 in good health. Some clones in this sample may be carry-over from other donors' samples.

The chain has TRBV6-4 and TRBJ2-3; TRBD2 aligns across 9 bases. Germline CDR1 MRHNA, CDR2 SNTAGT. After removal of 5 bases from V and 0 bases from J, the junction contained 3 bases not matched to a gene. There are 15 residues in the CDR3. This CDR3 reads CASSLAGSSTDTQYF. CDR3 nucleotides: TGTGCCAGCAGTCTAGCGGGGTCCAGCACAGATACGCAGTATTTT.

The rearrangement links TRBV27 to TRBJ2-7, with 7 nucleotides matching TRBD2. J lost 2 bases, V lost 3 bases, and 16 bases had no gene match. This CDR3 has 18 amino acids. Germline loops: CDR1 MNHEY, CDR2 SMNVEV (reference sequence). CDR3 loop: CASSFDPCVAGVAYEQYF. Written as DNA, the CDR3 is TGTGCCAGCAGTTTCGATCCTTGCGTCGCGGGAGTGGCCTACGAGCAGTACTTC.

J is TRBJ2-1 and V is TRBV5-1; D might be TRBD2 (6 bases). V was pared by 4 bases and J by 4 bases, with 15 bases between. The CDR3 contains 15 residues. CDR1 is SGHRS, CDR2 YFSETQ, per germline. The CDR3 DNA is TGCGCCAGCAGCAGCCGCGGGACTCCTTACAATGAGCAGTTCTTC. Protein: CASSSRGTPYNEQFF.

The rearrangement links TRBV7-8 to TRBJ2-2, with TRBD2 identical over 7 bases. Germline V gene sequence: CDR1 SGHVS, CDR2 FQNEAQ. V was clipped by 5 bases and J by 1 base; unmatched bases: 10. The CDR3 loop spans 17 amino acids. In DNA form, the CDR3 reads TGTGCCAGCAGCCCCCGGTCTAGCGGTTTGAACACCGGGGAGCTGTTTTTT. It codes for CASSPRSSGLNTGELFF.

The chain employs TRBV4-1 and TRBJ2-1; 7 bases match TRBD2. Trimming at V came to 1 base and at J to 10 bases, leaving 13 bases not matched to a gene. The CDR3 totals 16 residues. Germline loops: CDR1 MGHRA, CDR2 YSYEKL. CDR3 DNA sequence: TGCGCCAGCAGCCAAGCTTCAGCGGGAAAAATCGCGGAGCAGTTCTTC. Translated, it gives CASSQASAGKIAEQFF.

This chain joins TRBV5-4 and TRBJ1-1; TRBD1 might be the D (5 bases). The germline V and J ends were trimmed by 1 base and 4 bases, with 11 bases remaining between them. This CDR3 spans 14 amino acids. The germline V gene encodes CDR1 SGHNT and CDR2 YYREEE (reference sequence). The CDR3 loop is CASSLPRAGTEAFF. The CDR3 nucleotides read TGTGCCAGCAGCTTGCCCAGGGCTGGCACTGAAGCTTTCTTT.

The genes are TRBV5-4 and TRBJ2-3; D is uncertain. The CDR3 is 15 residues long. Per germline, CDR1 SGHNT and CDR2 YYREEE (reference sequence). The V gene lost 2 bases and the J gene lost 5 bases, with 15 bases spanning the gap. This chain's CDR3 is CASSLSSSSGDTQYF. Written as DNA, the CDR3 is TGTGCCAGCAGCTTATCGTCGAGTTCAGGAGATACGCAGTATTTT.

The chain carries TRBV18 and TRBJ2-7, with TRBD1 identical over 9 bases. The trim removed 2 bases at V and 3 bases at J, leaving 2 bases unmatched. The germline CDR1 and CDR2 sequences are KGHSH and LQKENI. The CDR3 is 14 amino acids. The CDR3 nucleotides are TGTGCCAGCTCACCAGGACAGGGGTACTACGAGCAGTACTTC. It yields the protein CASSPGQGYYEQYF.

Worth noting for this clone: The same CDR3 is also encoded by other DNA sequences in this sample. The chain is built from TRBV5-1 and TRBJ2-1, with TRBD2 identical over 8 bases. V was clipped by 0 bases and J by 8 bases; unmatched bases: 7. Germline CDR1 is SGHRS and CDR2 is YFSETQ. This CDR3 comprises 15 residues. Written as DNA, the CDR3 is TGCGCCAGCAGCTTGGCGAGCGGGAGAAGAGATGAGCAGTTCTTC. Translated, it gives CASSLASGRRDEQFF.

This chain uses TRBV19 with TRBJ2-6; 7 nucleotides match TRBD1. V was pared by 4 bases and J by 2 bases, with 5 bases of the junction left unmatched. This CDR3 contains 16 residues. In germline, CDR1 is LNHDA, CDR2 SQIVND (reference sequence). CDR3 DNA: TGTGCCAGTAGTACAAGAGACAGGGCTGGGGCCAACGTCCTGACTTTC. Translation: CASSTRDRAGANVLTF.

The chain is built from TRBV12-5 and TRBJ2-2; 9 bases are a match to TRBD1. V was clipped by 3 bases and J by 5 bases; unmatched bases: 7. The germline V gene encodes CDR1 LGHNT and CDR2 FRNRAP. This CDR3 has 16 amino acids. The CDR3 sequence is CASGLTGTGRTGELFF. Here the CDR3 DNA reads TGTGCTAGTGGTTTAACCGGGACAGGGAGGACCGGGGAGCTGTTTTTT.

As to this clone: The sample carries other DNA sequences with the same CDR3. The chain couples TRBV6-5 to TRBJ2-7; 8 bases fit TRBD1. CDR1 and CDR2 from the germline V gene are MNHEY and SVGAGI. CDR3 length equals 13 residues. V lost 8 bases, J lost 3 bases, and 6 bases stayed unmatched. CDR3 nucleotides: TGTGCCAGCCGGAGAACAGGGGGCTACGAGCAGTACTTC. Translated, it gives CASRRTGGYEQYF.

A remark on this clone: The CDR3 does not close with the conserved phenylalanine or tryptophan, likely indicating a read error. Because the CDR3's place on the DNA is in doubt, the DNA is left out and the CDR3 is given as listed by TCRdb. The chain employs TRBV19 and TRBJ2-7; TRBD1 reflects the table's D call only, with no check against the DNA. Germline loops: CDR1 LNHDA, CDR2 SQIVND (reference sequence). The CDR3 region is 11 residues in length, termini included. The CDR3 loop is CASTIYPRALH.

The DNA of the CDR3 is TGCGCCAGCAGTAAACTAGCGGGAGGTTCCTACGAGCAGTACTTC. Encoded protein: CASSKLAGGSYEQYF. The chain combines TRBV10-2 with TRBJ2-7, with 12 positions matching TRBD2. V lost 5 bases and J lost 1; bases outside the gene matches: 3. The CDR3 extends over 15 amino acids. The germline V gene encodes CDR1 WSHSY and CDR2 SAAADI.

The V gene is TRBV7-9, the J gene TRBJ2-5; D uncertain. The CDR3 contains 14 residues. CDR1 and CDR2 from the germline V gene are SEHNR and FQNEAQ (reference sequence). V gave up 5 bases and J gave up 7 bases, with 17 bases separating them. In DNA, the CDR3 is TGTGCCAGCAGCCCGTTGAGACGATTGGGGACCCAGTACTTC. It codes for CASSPLRRLGTQYF.

The CDR3 spells CASSFGMNTEAFF. CDR3 nucleotide sequence: TGTGCCAGCAGCTTCGGGATGAACACTGAAGCTTTCTTT. This rearrangement joins TRBV7-2 to TRBJ1-1; D gene ambiguous. Trimming left V 3 bases short and J 0 bases short, with 5 bases between. The CDR3 is made up of 13 amino acids. The germline CDR1 and CDR2 sequences are SGHTA and FQGNSA.

The CDR3 coding sequence is TGTGCCAGCAGTCCATCCGGGACAGGGAGCGAGACCCAGTACTTC. This translates into CASSPSGTGSETQYF. This rearrangement joins TRBV27 to TRBJ2-5, with 9 bases fitting TRBD1. This CDR3 is 15 amino acids long. Germline V gene data show CDR1 as MNHEY and CDR2 as SMNVEV (reference sequence). With V trimmed by 5 bases and J by 5 bases, 9 bases remained unmatched.

This clone was recorded only once. The rearrangement links TRBV4-1 to TRBJ2-1, with TRBD2 identical over 8 bases. With 2 bases clipped from V and 1 base from J, the junction kept 7 bases outside the gene matches. Germline assignment: CDR1 MGHRA and CDR2 YSYEKL. This CDR3 contains 17 residues. The CDR3 loop reads CASSQNSGSVSYNEQFF. DNA of the CDR3: TGCGCCAGCAGCCAAAACAGCGGGAGCGTATCCTACAATGAGCAGTTCTTC.

This clone was seen once. The rearrangement links TRBV10-2 to TRBJ1-2, with D hard to call. The CDR3 totals 14 residues. V was trimmed by 2 bases and J by 0 bases, leaving 7 bases between them. Germline values: CDR1 WSHSY, CDR2 SAAADI. The chain's CDR3 is CASSEGQPNYGYTF. The CDR3 DNA follows: TGCGCCAGCAGTGAGGGGCAGCCTAACTATGGCTACACCTTC.

V gene TRBV6-5 combines with J gene TRBJ1-5; weak D call: TRBD1 (6 bases). The CDR3 sequence is 13 residues long. Germline-derived CDR1 and CDR2 are MNHEY and SVGAGI. V was clipped by 6 bases and J by 15 bases, with 21 bases between them. The CDR3 sequence is CASSPSRDTLRHF. The CDR3 DNA is TGTGCCAGCAGCCCATCCCGGGACACCCTCCGGCATTTT.